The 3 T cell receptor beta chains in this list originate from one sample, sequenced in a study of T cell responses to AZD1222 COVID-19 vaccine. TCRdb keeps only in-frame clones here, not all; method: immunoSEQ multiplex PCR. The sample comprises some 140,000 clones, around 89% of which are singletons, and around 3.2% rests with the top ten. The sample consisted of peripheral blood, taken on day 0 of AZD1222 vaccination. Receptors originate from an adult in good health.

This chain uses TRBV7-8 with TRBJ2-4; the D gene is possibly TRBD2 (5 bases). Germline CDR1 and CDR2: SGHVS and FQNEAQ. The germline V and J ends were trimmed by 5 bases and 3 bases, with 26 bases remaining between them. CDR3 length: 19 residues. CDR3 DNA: TGTGCCAGCAGCATAAACCGGGATAGAGAAGGTGGTGGCAAAAACATTCAGTACTTC. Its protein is CASSINRDREGGGKNIQYF.

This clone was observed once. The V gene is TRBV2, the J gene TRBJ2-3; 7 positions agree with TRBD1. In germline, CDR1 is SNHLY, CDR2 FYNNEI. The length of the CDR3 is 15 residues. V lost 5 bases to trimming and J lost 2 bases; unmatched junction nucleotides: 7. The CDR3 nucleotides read TGTGCCAGCAGTCCTAAGACAGGGCCCACAGATACGCAGTATTTT. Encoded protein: CASSPKTGPTDTQYF.

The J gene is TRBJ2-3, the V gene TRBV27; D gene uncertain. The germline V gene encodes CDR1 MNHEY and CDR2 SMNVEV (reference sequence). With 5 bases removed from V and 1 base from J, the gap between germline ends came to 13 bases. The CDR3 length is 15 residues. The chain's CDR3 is CASSPSVKGTDTQYF. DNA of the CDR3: TGTGCCAGCAGTCCCTCCGTTAAAGGCACAGATACGCAGTATTTT.